This T cell receptor beta chain stems from a study of read filtering for tumor transcriptome and immune sequencing. This clonotype has ten or more counts. This CDR3 spans 13 amino acids. Germline CDR1 SGHTS, CDR2 YDEGEE. The V and J ends lost 7 bases and 4 bases respectively, with 14 bases between them. From roughly 390 ng of RNA, a library with molecular barcoded alpha/delta and beta/gamma adaptors was made. TCRdb redid the calling of the reads with MiXCR, one entry per CDR3 protein. The sample comprises 130,000 or so distinct CDR3 sequences, around 13% of which are singletons, and 6.5% to 9% rests with the top ten.

The gene calls are TRBV5-8 and TRBJ1-1; no definite D call. Sequencing was performed on a population of CD138-negative cells sorted from bone marrow. The source is a donor at least 40 years old with multiple myeloma. The CDR3 loop is CASLPLRRTEAFF. The CDR3 bases are TGTGCCAGCCTCCCTCTGAGACGCACTGAAGCTTTCTTT.